Presented here are 25 T cell receptor beta chains from one specimen sequenced in a study of T cells in Graves' hyperthyroidism and ophthalmopathy. Amplification targeted TCR beta CDR3 regions from RNA transcripts. First-round RT-PCR with HTBI primers amplified the TCR CDR3 region. TCRdb fed the multiplex PCR reads into MiXCR, producing one record per CDR3 protein. The table includes over 150,000 distinct CDR3 sequences, approximately 15% detected once. Sequencing used blood. The receptors here all came from a woman aged 50 to 65 with Graves' hyperthyroidism.

This clonotype showed up many times. The chain carries TRBV7-3 and TRBJ1-1; TRBD1 matches at 9 bases. J lost 5 bases, V lost 5 bases, and 9 bases had no gene match. CDR3 length: 15 amino acids. Germline CDR1 is SGHTA and CDR2 is FQGTGA. The CDR3 DNA reads TGTGCCAGCAGCGCCACAGGGGGCGAAGGGACTGAAGCTTTCTTT. Translated, it gives CASSATGGEGTEAFF. The full variable domain, completed using reference TRBV7-3 and TRBJ1-1, is GAGVSQTPSNKVTEKGKYVELRCDPISGHTALYWYRQSLGQGPEFLIYFQGTGAADDSGLPNDRFFAVRPEGSVSTLKIQRTERGDSAVYLCASSATGGEGTEAFFGQGTRLTVV.

The chain is built from TRBV5-1 and TRBJ2-2; 14 bases map to TRBD2. Trimming at V came to 6 bases and at J to 3 bases, leaving 4 bases not matched to a gene. The CDR3 is 16 residues long. From germline, CDR1 is SGHRS and CDR2 YFSETQ. CDR3 in amino acids: CASKTSGGDYTGELFF. The DNA of the CDR3 is TGCGCCAGCAAGACTAGCGGGGGGGATTACACCGGGGAGCTGTTTTTT.

The CDR3 loop reads CASSPGRGSGANVLTF. CDR3 nucleotides: TGTGCCAGTAGTCCCGGACGGGGCTCTGGGGCCAACGTCCTGACTTTC. V is TRBV19 and J is TRBJ2-6, with D possibly being TRBD2 (5 bases). This CDR3 contains 16 residues. From germline, CDR1 is LNHDA and CDR2 SQIVND (reference sequence). Trimming removed 5 bases at V and 0 bases at J, with 11 bases between.

This clonotype was counted at least ten times. The J gene is TRBJ1-1, the V gene TRBV7-9; no firm D call. V was trimmed by 5 bases and J by 0 bases, leaving 19 bases between them. Germline V lookup: CDR1 SEHNR, CDR2 FQNEAQ (reference sequence). The CDR3 consists of 17 residues. The CDR3 here is CASSPVGDKVMNTEAFF. DNA for the CDR3: TGTGCCAGCAGCCCAGTCGGTGACAAGGTCATGAACACTGAAGCTTTCTTT.

Details on this clonotype: A much larger clone is a single base away; this may be a read error. V gene TRBV4-1 combines with J gene TRBJ2-7; maybe TRBD2 (5 bases). V dropped 4 bases and J dropped 3 bases, with 10 bases sitting between them. The CDR3 spans 13 residues. CDR1 MGHRA and CDR2 YSYEKL come from the germline V gene. For the CDR3, the DNA is TGCGCCAGCAGCCCCGACGAGGGCTACGAGCAGTACTTC. Amino acids: CASSPDEGYEQYF.

This clonotype has ten or more counts. The V and J genes are TRBV7-2 and TRBJ1-1; TRBD1 matches 9 bases. Trimming removed 2 bases from V and 0 bases from J; junction bases left unmatched: 13. Germline assignment: CDR1 SGHTA and CDR2 FQGNSA. The CDR3 has 19 amino acids. As DNA, the CDR3 is TGTGCCAGCAGCTTATTGGTTACTGGGACAGGGAGGGTGAACACTGAAGCTTTCTTT. Amino acid sequence: CASSLLVTGTGRVNTEAFF.

At least ten counts were recorded for this clonotype. V is TRBV20-1 and J is TRBJ2-5; D may correspond to TRBD1 or TRBD2 (5 bases each). This CDR3 comprises 15 residues. The germline gives CDR1 DFQATT, CDR2 SNEGSKA (reference sequence). Trimming left V 2 bases short and J 5 bases short, with 18 bases between. The CDR3 reads CSARRIRDQEETQYF. In nucleotides, the CDR3 is TGCAGTGCTAGACGAATCCGGGACCAGGAGGAGACCCAGTACTTC.

This clonotype showed up many times. The chain recombines TRBV18 with TRBJ1-1; no firm D call. The CDR3 loop spans 12 amino acids. Germline V gives CDR1 KGHSH, CDR2 LQKENI. V shed 8 bases and J shed 0 bases, with 7 bases lying between them. CDR3: CASSLLNTEAFF. CDR3 bases: TGTGCCAGCAGTTTACTGAACACTGAAGCTTTCTTT.

This clonotype showed up many times. This chain connects TRBV18 to TRBJ1-1; 7 bases are shared with TRBD1. CDR1 and CDR2 from the germline V gene are KGHSH and LQKENI. V shed 3 bases and J 4 bases; nucleotides not matched to a gene: 2. The CDR3 runs 13 residues. In DNA form, the CDR3 reads TGTGCCAGCTCACCTAGGGACAGCACTGAAGCTTTCTTT. Protein sequence: CASSPRDSTEAFF.

Many counts were recorded for this clonotype. CDR3 bases: TGCGCCAGCAGCCAAGCGACGCAGGGGACCCAGCCCCAGCATTTT. As protein: CASSQATQGTQPQHF. This chain links TRBV4-1 with TRBJ1-5; weak D call: TRBD1 (6 bases). The CDR3 contains 15 residues. CDR1 and CDR2 (germline): MGHRA, YSYEKL. V was clipped by 1 base and J by 7 bases, with 14 bases between them.

V gene TRBV6-1 combines with J gene TRBJ1-5; D is undetermined. V lost 2 bases, J lost 5 bases, and 7 bases lay in between. The CDR3 consists of 13 residues. Germline V gene sequence: CDR1 MNHNS, CDR2 SASEGT. For the CDR3, the DNA is TGTGCCAGCAGTGAACGCTGGGATCAGCCCCAGCATTTT. Translated, it gives CASSERWDQPQHF.

This clonotype occurred many times. The J gene is TRBJ1-5, the V gene TRBV18, with D unclear. This CDR3 comprises 13 residues. V was clipped by 6 bases and J by 4 bases, with 10 bases between them. CDR1 is KGHSH, CDR2 LQKENI, per germline. The CDR3 sequence: CASSYDRNQPQHF. The CDR3 bases are TGTGCCAGCTCTTACGATCGGAATCAGCCCCAGCATTTT.

The CDR3 coding sequence is TGTGCCAGCAGCTTAGCGCCGACAGCGAACACCGGGGAGCTGTTTTTT. It translates to CASSLAPTANTGELFF. V and J are TRBV7-6 and TRBJ2-2; D may be TRBD1 (5 bases). V gave up 0 bases and J gave up 0 bases, with 8 bases separating them. CDR1 SGHVS and CDR2 FNYEAQ come from the germline V gene. The CDR3 is 16 amino acids.

This clonotype was detected many times. The chain combines TRBV20-1 with TRBJ1-5; the match to TRBD1 covers 7 bases. CDR1 is DFQATT and CDR2 is SNEGSKA in the germline V gene (reference sequence). V was clipped by 6 bases and J by 2 bases; unmatched bases: 7. The CDR3 spans 14 residues. As DNA, the CDR3 is TGCAGTGCCAGGGGGGGCATAGGCAATCAGCCCCAGCATTTT. It translates to CSARGGIGNQPQHF.

Many counts were recorded for this clonotype. The genes are TRBV29-1 and TRBJ2-1; D ambiguous. The CDR3 has 13 residues. Trimming removed 6 bases at V and 0 bases at J, with 9 bases between. Germline V gene lookup returns CDR1 SQVTM and CDR2 ANQGSEA. This chain's CDR3 is CSVLVISYNEQFF. The CDR3 DNA is TGCAGCGTACTGGTGATCTCCTACAATGAGCAGTTCTTC.

This clonotype was seen at least ten times. CDR3 amino acids: CASSLYGALLDRSYEQYF. CDR3 sequence (DNA): TGTGCCAGCAGCTTGTACGGGGCACTACTCGACCGGTCCTACGAGCAGTACTTC. The chain carries TRBV5-5 and TRBJ2-7; D tentatively reads TRBD1 or TRBD2 (5 bases each). CDR1 and CDR2 from the germline V gene are SGHKS and YYEKEE (reference sequence). V was trimmed by 1 base and J by 1 base, leaving 21 bases between them. The CDR3 has 18 amino acids.

This clonotype has a handful of counts. The chain recombines TRBV19 with TRBJ2-3; TRBD2 agrees at 14 bases. V gave up 6 bases and J gave up 2 bases; unmatched junction bases: 7. The CDR3 spans 17 residues. Germline V gene lookup returns CDR1 LNHDA and CDR2 SQIVND (reference sequence). CDR3 nucleotides: TGTGCCAGTAGAGGAAGGACTAGCGGGGGGTACACAGATACGCAGTATTTT. Its protein is CASRGRTSGGYTDTQYF.

This clonotype has at least ten counts. This rearrangement joins TRBV5-1 to TRBJ2-3; 7 nucleotides line up with TRBD1. The CDR3 runs 15 residues. Germline CDR1 is SGHRS and CDR2 is YFSETQ. The J segment lost 3 bases and the V segment lost 3 bases, leaving 7 bases of the junction unmatched. The CDR3 sequence: CASSSGTAGTDTQYF. The CDR3 nucleotides read TGCGCCAGCAGCTCGGGGACAGCTGGAACAGATACGCAGTATTTT.

This clonotype was detected many times. The chain has TRBV27 and TRBJ2-1; TRBD1 aligns across 9 bases. CDR1 and CDR2 from the germline V gene are MNHEY and SMNVEV (reference sequence). V was clipped by 6 bases and J by 6 bases; unmatched bases: 9. The CDR3 is made up of 15 amino acids. CDR3 sequence (DNA): TGTGCCAGCAGCTCCGGGACAGGGTGGGGCAATGAGCAGTTCTTC. This encodes CASSSGTGWGNEQFF.

The chain has TRBV11-2 and TRBJ2-1, with TRBD2 matching 8 bases. The CDR3 is 15 residues long. The germline V gene encodes CDR1 SGHAT and CDR2 FQNNGV. J was trimmed by 3 bases and V by 5 bases; bases with no gene match: 6. CDR3: CASSRWTSFYNEQFF. The CDR3 bases are TGTGCCAGCAGCCGATGGACTAGCTTCTACAATGAGCAGTTCTTC.

This clonotype was detected many times. The chain has TRBV6-1 and TRBJ2-5, with 8 bases matching TRBD2. The CDR3 runs to 14 residues. The germline gives CDR1 MNHNS, CDR2 SASEGT. V dropped 5 bases and J dropped 3; count of bases not matched to a gene: 5. CDR3 coding DNA: TGTGCCAGCAGTCGGACTAGCTCCGAAGAGACCCAGTACTTC. It is translated as CASSRTSSEETQYF.

This clonotype was detected many times. This chain links TRBV6-1 with TRBJ2-5, with 8 bases aligning to TRBD2. Germline CDR1 is MNHNS and CDR2 is SASEGT. The CDR3 runs 14 residues. The trim removed 8 bases at V and 5 bases at J, leaving 10 bases unmatched. Here the CDR3 DNA reads TGTGCCAGCGGACGGCGGGGGGCGAAGGAGACCCAGTACTTC. Protein product: CASGRRGAKETQYF.

The V call is TRBV5-1, the J call TRBJ1-4, with TRBD1 matching over 9 bases. From germline, CDR1 is SGHRS and CDR2 YFSETQ. This CDR3 spans 15 amino acids. J gave up 8 bases and V 0 bases, and 5 bases lay outside the gene matches. CDR3 sequence: CASSLGDRVGEKLFF. The CDR3 bases are TGCGCCAGCAGCTTGGGGGACAGGGTAGGAGAAAAACTGTTTTTT.

This chain uses TRBV19 with TRBJ1-1, with D tentatively TRBD1 (5 bases). The CDR3 is made up of 13 amino acids. The germline V gene has CDR1 LNHDA and CDR2 SQIVND (reference sequence). The V end was cut by 6 bases, the J end by 0 bases, with 8 bases between. The CDR3 loop is CASRVTVNTEAFF. CDR3 nucleotides: TGTGCCAGTAGGGTGACAGTGAACACTGAAGCTTTCTTT.

This clonotype was recorded many times. The gene calls are TRBV29-1 and TRBJ2-1, with D possibly matching TRBD1 (6 bases). V lost 8 bases, J lost 1 base, and 18 bases lay in between. In germline, CDR1 is SQVTM, CDR2 ANQGSEA. This CDR3 has 15 residues. The CDR3 DNA follows: TGCAGCCTAAGTGTTCAGGGGCTGTCCTACAATGAGCAGTTCTTC. It yields the protein CSLSVQGLSYNEQFF.